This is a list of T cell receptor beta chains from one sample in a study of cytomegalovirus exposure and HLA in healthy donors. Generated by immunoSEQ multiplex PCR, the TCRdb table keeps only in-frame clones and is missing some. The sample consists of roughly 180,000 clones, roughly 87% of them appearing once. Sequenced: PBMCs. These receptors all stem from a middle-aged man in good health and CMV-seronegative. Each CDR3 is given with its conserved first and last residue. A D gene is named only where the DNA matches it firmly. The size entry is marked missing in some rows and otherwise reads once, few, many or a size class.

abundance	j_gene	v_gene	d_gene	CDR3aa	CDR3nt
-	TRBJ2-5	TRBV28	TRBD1	CASRGTGVETQYF	TGTGCCAGCAGGGGGACAGGGGTAGAGACCCAGTACTTC
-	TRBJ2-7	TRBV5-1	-	CASSFQYEQYF	TGCGCCAGCAGCTTTCAGTACGAGCAGTACTTC
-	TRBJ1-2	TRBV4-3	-	CASSHSATGSWGYTF	TGCGCCAGCAGCCACTCTGCAACAGGGAGTTGGGGCTACACCTTC
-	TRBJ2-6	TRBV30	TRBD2	CAWSSAGRPSGANVLTF	TGTGCCTGGAGTTCAGCCGGGAGGCCCTCTGGGGCCAACGTCCTGACTTTC
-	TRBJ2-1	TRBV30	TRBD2	CAWRLAGGPNEQFF	TGTGCCTGGAGGCTAGCGGGGGGGCCCAATGAGCAGTTCTTC
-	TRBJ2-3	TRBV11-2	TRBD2	CASSTGTSLTDTQYF	TGTGCCAGCAGCACAGGGACTAGCCTGACAGATACGCAGTATTTT
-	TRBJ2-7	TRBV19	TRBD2	CASGLLAGGSYEQYF	TGTGCCAGTGGTCTTCTCGCGGGAGGCTCCTACGAGCAGTACTTC
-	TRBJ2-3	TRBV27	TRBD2	CASSFIPTGGGSTDTQYF	TGTGCCAGCAGTTTCATCCCTACGGGAGGGGGGAGCACAGATACGCAGTATTTT
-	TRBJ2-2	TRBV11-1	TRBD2	CASSIGRGVNTGELFF	TGTGCCAGCAGCATAGGGAGGGGAGTAAACACCGGGGAGCTGTTTTTT
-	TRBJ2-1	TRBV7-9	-	CASGQGYNEQFF	TGTGCCAGCGGCCAGGGCTACAATGAGCAGTTCTTC
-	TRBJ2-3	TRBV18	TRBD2	CASSPPVAGGPDTQYF	TGTGCCAGCTCACCACCGGTAGCGGGGGGCCCAGATACGCAGTATTTT
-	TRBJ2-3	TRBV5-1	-	CASTRRARGTDTQYF	TGCGCCAGCACCCGTAGGGCGAGGGGCACAGATACGCAGTATTTT
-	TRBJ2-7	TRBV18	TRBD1	CASSPGTDYEQYF	TGTGCCAGCTCACCCGGGACAGATTACGAGCAGTACTTC
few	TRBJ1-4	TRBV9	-	CASSVAGRDAEKLFF	TGTGCCAGCAGCGTAGCCGGCAGGGATGCCGAAAAACTGTTTTTT
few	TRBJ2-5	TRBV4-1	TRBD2	CASSKSGRIQETQYF	TGCGCCAGCAGCAAGAGCGGGAGGATTCAAGAGACCCAGTACTTC
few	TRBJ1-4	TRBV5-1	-	CASSSLEGEKLFF	TGCGCCAGCAGCTCCCTCGAGGGTGAAAAACTGTTTTTT
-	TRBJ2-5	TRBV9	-	CASSIGTAETQYF	TGTGCCAGCAGCATCGGGACTGCAGAGACCCAGTACTTC
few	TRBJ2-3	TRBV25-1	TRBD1	CASSDTGQADTQYF	TGTGCCAGCAGTGATACCGGACAGGCAGATACGCAGTATTTT
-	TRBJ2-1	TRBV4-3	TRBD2	CASSRSGRAINNEQFF	TGCGCCAGCAGCCGAAGCGGGAGGGCCATAAACAATGAGCAGTTCTTC
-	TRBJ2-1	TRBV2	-	CASSEAEEVDEQFF	TGTGCCAGCAGTGAAGCAGAGGAAGTAGATGAGCAGTTCTTC
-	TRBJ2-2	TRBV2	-	CASKEQGHTGELFF	TGTGCCAGCAAGGAACAGGGCCACACCGGGGAGCTGTTTTTT
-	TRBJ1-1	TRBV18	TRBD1	CASSETGGRTEAFF	TGTGCCAGCTCAGAAACAGGGGGCAGGACTGAAGCTTTCTTT
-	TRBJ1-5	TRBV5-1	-	CASSLGHFSNQPQHF	TGCGCCAGCAGCTTGGGGCATTTTAGCAATCAGCCCCAGCATTTT
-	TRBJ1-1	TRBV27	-	CASSLSGRGEAFF	TGTGCCAGCAGTTTATCGGGTCGAGGGGAAGCTTTCTTT
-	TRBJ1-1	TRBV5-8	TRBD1	CASRGRDRGVTEAFF	TGTGCCAGCCGGGGCCGGGACAGGGGTGTCACTGAAGCTTTCTTT